This T cell receptor (beta chain) derives from a study of a mutant IDH1 vaccine in newly diagnosed glioma. As for the study in general: The initiation of vaccination occurred 4-6 weeks after radiotherapy alone, or with temozolomide cycles. Standard pretreatment was either radiotherapy, temozolomide, or, for most, radiochemotherapy with temozolomide.

On this clone: As yet, its antigen is unknown.

Clones were read by immunoSEQ multiplex PCR, and TCRdb kept only the in-frame ones, dropping some. The data show 70,000 to 95,000 clones, with 85% to 90% seen just once and 0.6% to 0.95% held by the top ten. Time point here: week 23, last vaccination. Doses consisted of 300 ug of mutant IDH1 20-mer peptide each, paired with topical imiquimod. Donor diagnoses consisted of new WHO grade 3 or 4 IDH1-mutant, ATRX-lost astrocytomas. Points from the study as a whole: Vaccination elicited immune responses in roughly 92% of patients.

The sample in question was PBMCs, obtained from a glioma patient whose treatment included an IDH1 peptide vaccine. This clonotype was obtained from a woman in her forties or fifties with glioma.

The CDR3 sequence is CASSDRGAGANVLTF. The CDR3 DNA sequence: TGTGCCAGCAGCGACAGGGGGGCTGGGGCCAACGTCCTGACTTTC. The chain combines TRBV7-9 with TRBJ2-6; 9 nucleotides agree with TRBD1. CDR3 length: 15 residues. Germline values: CDR1 SEHNR, CDR2 FQNEAQ (reference sequence). V trimming: 5 bases; J trimming: 2 bases; junction bases outside the gene matches: 1.